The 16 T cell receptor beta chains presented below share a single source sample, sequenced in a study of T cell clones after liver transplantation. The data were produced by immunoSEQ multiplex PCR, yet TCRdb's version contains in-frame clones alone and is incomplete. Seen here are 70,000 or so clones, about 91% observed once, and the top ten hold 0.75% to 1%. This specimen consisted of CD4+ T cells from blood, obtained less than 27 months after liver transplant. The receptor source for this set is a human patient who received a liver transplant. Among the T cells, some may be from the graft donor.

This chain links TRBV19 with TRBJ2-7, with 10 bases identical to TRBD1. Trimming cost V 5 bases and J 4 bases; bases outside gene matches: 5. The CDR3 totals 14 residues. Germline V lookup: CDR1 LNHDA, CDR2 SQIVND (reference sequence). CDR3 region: CASSARDRGYEQYF. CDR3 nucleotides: TGTGCCAGTAGTGCCCGGGACAGGGGTTACGAGCAGTACTTC.

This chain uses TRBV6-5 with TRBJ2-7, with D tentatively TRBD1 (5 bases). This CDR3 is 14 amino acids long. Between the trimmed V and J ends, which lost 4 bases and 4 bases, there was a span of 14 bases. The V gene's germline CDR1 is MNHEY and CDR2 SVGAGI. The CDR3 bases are TGTGCCAGCAGTTTATTCCCACAGGTTTACGAGCAGTACTTC. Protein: CASSLFPQVYEQYF.

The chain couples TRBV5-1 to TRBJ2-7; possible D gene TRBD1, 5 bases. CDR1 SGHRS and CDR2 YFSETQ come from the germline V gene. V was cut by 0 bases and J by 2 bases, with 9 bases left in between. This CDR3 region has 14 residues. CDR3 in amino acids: CASSLAGHTYEQYF. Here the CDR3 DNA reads TGCGCCAGCAGCTTGGCAGGACATACCTACGAGCAGTACTTC.

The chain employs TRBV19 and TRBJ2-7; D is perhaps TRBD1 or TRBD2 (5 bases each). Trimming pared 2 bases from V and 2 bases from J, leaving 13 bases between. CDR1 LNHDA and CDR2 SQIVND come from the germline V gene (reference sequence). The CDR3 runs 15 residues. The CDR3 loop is CASSIRDGAAYEQYF. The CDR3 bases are TGTGCCAGTAGTATAAGGGACGGGGCCGCCTACGAGCAGTACTTC.

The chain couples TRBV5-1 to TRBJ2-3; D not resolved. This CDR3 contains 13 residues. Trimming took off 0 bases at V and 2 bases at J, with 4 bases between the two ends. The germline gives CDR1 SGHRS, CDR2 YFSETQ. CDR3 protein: CASSLGFTDTQYF. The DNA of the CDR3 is TGCGCCAGCAGCTTGGGATTCACAGATACGCAGTATTTT.

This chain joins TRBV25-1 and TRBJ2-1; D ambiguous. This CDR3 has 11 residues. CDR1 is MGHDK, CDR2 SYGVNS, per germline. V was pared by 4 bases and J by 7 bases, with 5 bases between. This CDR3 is CASSAPNEQFF. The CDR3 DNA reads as TGTGCCAGCAGTGCCCCTAATGAGCAGTTCTTC.

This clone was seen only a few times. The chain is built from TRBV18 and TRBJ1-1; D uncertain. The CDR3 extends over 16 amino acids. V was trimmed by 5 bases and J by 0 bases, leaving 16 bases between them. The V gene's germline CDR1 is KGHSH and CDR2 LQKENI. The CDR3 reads CASSEAQIVMNTEAFF. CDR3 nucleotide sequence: TGTGCCAGCTCAGAAGCCCAGATAGTAATGAACACTGAAGCTTTCTTT.

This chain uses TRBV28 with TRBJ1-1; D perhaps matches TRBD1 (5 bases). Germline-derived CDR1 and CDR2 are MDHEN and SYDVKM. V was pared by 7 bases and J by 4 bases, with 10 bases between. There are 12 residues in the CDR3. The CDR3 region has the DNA TGTGCCAGCATTGGGGGAGGCACTGAAGCTTTCTTT. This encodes CASIGGGTEAFF.

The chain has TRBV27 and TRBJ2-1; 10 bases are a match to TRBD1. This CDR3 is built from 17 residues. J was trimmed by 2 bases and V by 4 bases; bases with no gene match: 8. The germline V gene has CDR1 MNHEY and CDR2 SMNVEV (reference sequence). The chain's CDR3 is CASSSPAGTGAYNEQFF. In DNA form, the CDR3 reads TGTGCCAGCAGTTCTCCCGCCGGGACAGGGGCCTACAATGAGCAGTTCTTC.

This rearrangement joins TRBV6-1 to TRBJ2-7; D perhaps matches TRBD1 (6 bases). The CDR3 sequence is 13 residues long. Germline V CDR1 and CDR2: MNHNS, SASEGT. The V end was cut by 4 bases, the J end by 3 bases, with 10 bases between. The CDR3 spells CASSAGTFYEQYF. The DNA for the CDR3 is TGTGCCAGCAGTGCCGGGACATTCTACGAGCAGTACTTC.

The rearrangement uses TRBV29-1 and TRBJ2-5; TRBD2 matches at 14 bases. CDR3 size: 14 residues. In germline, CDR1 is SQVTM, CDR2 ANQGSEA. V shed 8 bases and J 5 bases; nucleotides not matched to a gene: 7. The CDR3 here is CSSRLAGGLETQYF. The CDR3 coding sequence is TGCAGCTCCAGACTAGCGGGAGGGTTGGAGACCCAGTACTTC. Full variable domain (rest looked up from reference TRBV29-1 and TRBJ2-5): SAVISQKPSRDICQRGTSLTIQCQVDSQVTMMFWYRQQPGQSLTLIATANQGSEATYESGFVIDKFPISRPNLTFSTLTVSNMSPEDSSIYLCSSRLAGGLETQYFGPGTRLLVL.

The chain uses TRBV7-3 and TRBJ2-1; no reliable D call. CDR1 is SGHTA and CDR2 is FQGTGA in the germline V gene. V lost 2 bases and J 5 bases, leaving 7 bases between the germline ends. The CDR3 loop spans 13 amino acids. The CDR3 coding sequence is TGTGCCAGCAGCTTAGAACGCAACAATGAGCAGTTCTTC. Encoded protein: CASSLERNNEQFF.

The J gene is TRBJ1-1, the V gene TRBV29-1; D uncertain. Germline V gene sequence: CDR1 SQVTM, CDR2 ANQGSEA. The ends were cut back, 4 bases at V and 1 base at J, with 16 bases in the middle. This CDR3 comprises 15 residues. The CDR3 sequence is CSVADGRGGNTEAFF. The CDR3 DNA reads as TGCAGCGTTGCAGACGGACGCGGAGGGAACACTGAAGCTTTCTTT.

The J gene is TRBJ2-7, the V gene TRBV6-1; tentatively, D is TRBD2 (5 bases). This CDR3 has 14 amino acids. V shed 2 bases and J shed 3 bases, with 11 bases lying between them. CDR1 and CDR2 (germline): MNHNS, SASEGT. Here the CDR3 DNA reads TGTGCCAGCAGTGAATCGGACTTTAACTACGAGCAGTACTTC. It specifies CASSESDFNYEQYF.

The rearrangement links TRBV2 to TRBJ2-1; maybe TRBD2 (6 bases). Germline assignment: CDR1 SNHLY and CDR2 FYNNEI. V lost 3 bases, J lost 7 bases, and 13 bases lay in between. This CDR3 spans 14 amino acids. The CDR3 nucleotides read TGTGCCAGCAGTGAGGTGGCTAGCGTAAATGAGCAGTTCTTC. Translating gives CASSEVASVNEQFF.

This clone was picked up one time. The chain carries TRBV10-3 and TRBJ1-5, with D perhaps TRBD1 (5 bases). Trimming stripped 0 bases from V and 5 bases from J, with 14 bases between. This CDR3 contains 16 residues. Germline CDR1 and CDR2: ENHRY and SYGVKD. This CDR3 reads CAISESGGLWDQPQHF. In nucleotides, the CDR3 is TGTGCCATCAGTGAGTCGGGGGGACTATGGGATCAGCCCCAGCATTTT.